What follows is one TCR beta chain and its context. Antigen unknown. Method: immunoSEQ multiplex PCR; TCRdb's copy keeps in-frame clones and lacks some. The profile shows about 33,000 clones, under 90% of them singletons. These data originate in a study of T cells in localized non-small cell lung cancer. Findings and caveats of the study: Exceeding tumor, uninvolved adjacent lung had the highest T cell clonality. Greater blood T cell density accompanied longer overall survival. Across samples, adjacent lung featured a median 57 of the top 100 tumor clones. Multi-region tumor sequencing was not done, so intratumor heterogeneity could not be excluded.

The origin of this receptor is a man aged 35 to 69 with stage I lung adenocarcinoma. The sequenced sample was peripheral blood, obtained before any cancer treatment.

The CDR3 DNA reads TGTGCCAGCAGGAGACAGGGGTTTCTCTATGGCTACACCTTC. Its protein is CASRRQGFLYGYTF. The J gene is TRBJ1-2, the V gene TRBV5-6, with 8 bases aligning to TRBD1. Looked up from germline, CDR1 is SGHDT and CDR2 is YYEEEE. This CDR3 region has 14 residues. V was pared by 5 bases and J by 4 bases, with 7 bases of the junction left unmatched.